What follows are 32 T cell receptor beta chains derived from one specimen sequenced in a study of blood T cell repertoires in COVID-19 (dated by TCRdb to 2020 to 2022). Receptors were amplified or captured by the immunoSEQ multiplex PCR assay. TCRdb retrieved this table from immuneACCESS and kept in-frame rearrangements only. Not all clones are present; in checked studies, unresolved V genes account for under half, and no reason is known for the remainder. Within this sample are 200,000 to 300,000 clones, with 90% of them counted one time only. The ten largest clones take up 3.7% of the sample. Sequenced sample: peripheral blood. All receptors derive from a woman aged 40 to 50 with acute or convalescent COVID-19.

A few counts support this clone. The J gene is TRBJ1-5, the V gene TRBV2, with 8 nucleotides matching TRBD1. The CDR3 consists of 15 residues. Germline loops: CDR1 SNHLY, CDR2 FYNNEI. Trimming at V came to 6 bases and at J to 3 bases, leaving 7 bases not matched to a gene. CDR3 amino acids: CASRARTGHNQPQHF. CDR3 in DNA: TGTGCCAGCAGAGCCCGGACAGGGCACAATCAGCCCCAGCATTTT.

To note about this clone: Additional DNA sequences in this sample encode the identical CDR3. This rearrangement joins TRBV5-1 to TRBJ2-5, with D perhaps TRBD2 (5 bases). Trimming pared 4 bases from V and 5 bases from J, leaving 15 bases between. Germline CDR1 SGHRS, CDR2 YFSETQ. The CDR3 loop spans 14 amino acids. The CDR3: CASSPGTSGETQYF. CDR3 DNA sequence: TGCGCCAGCAGCCCGGGCACTAGTGGGGAGACCCAGTACTTC.

The gene calls are TRBV2 and TRBJ2-3; TRBD2 is a possible D gene (6 bases). The V end lost 9 bases, the J end lost 3 bases, and 19 bases lay between the germline ends. This CDR3 comprises 15 residues. Germline lookup yields CDR1 SNHLY and CDR2 FYNNEI. This chain's CDR3 is CARSILSSETDTQYF. CDR3 nucleotides: TGTGCCAGGTCTATCTTATCTAGCGAAACAGATACGCAGTATTTT.

This clone was seen a few times. The chain carries TRBV7-9 and TRBJ1-2; D is unclear. The V and J ends lost 1 base and 4 bases respectively, with 19 bases between them. CDR3 length: 17 residues. Germline CDR1 is SEHNR and CDR2 is FQNEAQ (reference sequence). DNA of the CDR3: TGTGCCAGCAGCTTAGAGGTTATCCAGGTTGGCAGCTATGGCTACACCTTC. It translates to CASSLEVIQVGSYGYTF.

The sample holds many counts of this clone. The genes are TRBV3-1 (or the pseudogene TRBV3-2) and TRBJ1-1, with D hard to call. The CDR3 has 15 amino acids. Germline lookup yields CDR1 LGHDT and CDR2 YNNKEL (reference sequence). Between the trimmed V and J ends, which lost 4 bases and 0 bases, there was a span of 12 bases. CDR3 sequence (DNA): TGTGCCAGCAGCCCTAAAGGCAGGATGAACACTGAAGCTTTCTTT. Protein sequence: CASSPKGRMNTEAFF.

The rearrangement links TRBV11-3 to TRBJ1-1; D perhaps matches TRBD1 (5 bases). The V gene lost 3 bases and the J gene lost 4 bases, with 9 bases spanning the gap. Germline assignment: CDR1 SGHNT and CDR2 YENEEA. The CDR3 extends over 13 amino acids. The CDR3 sequence is CASSFQGGTEAFF. CDR3 DNA: TGTGCCAGCAGCTTTCAGGGAGGCACTGAAGCTTTCTTT.

The CDR3 reads CASSPPSGYVNTEAFF. The CDR3 region has the DNA TGCGCCAGCAGCCCCCCGTCGGGGTATGTGAACACTGAAGCTTTCTTT. The chain uses TRBV5-1 and TRBJ1-1, with unresolved D. CDR1 is SGHRS and CDR2 is YFSETQ in the germline V gene. V dropped 4 bases and J dropped 0 bases, with 16 bases sitting between them. CDR3 length: 16 residues.

The chain combines TRBV30 with TRBJ1-4; no firm D call. The CDR3 runs to 12 residues. V shed 4 bases and J shed 7 bases, with 10 bases lying between them. Germline loops: CDR1 GTSNPN, CDR2 SVGIG (reference sequence). CDR3 residues: CAWTTGSEKLFF. CDR3 DNA: TGTGCCTGGACGACCGGGTCTGAAAAACTGTTTTTT.

The rearrangement links TRBV3-1 (or the pseudogene TRBV3-2) to TRBJ2-3; 8 positions agree with TRBD2. The germline V gene has CDR1 LGHDT and CDR2 YNNKEL (reference sequence). The CDR3 runs to 18 residues. V dropped 0 bases and J dropped 2; count of bases not matched to a gene: 10. For the CDR3, the DNA is TGTGCCAGCAGCCAAGATGTTAGCGGGGTTAGGGCCACAGATACGCAGTATTTT. Amino acids: CASSQDVSGVRATDTQYF.

The DNA for the CDR3 is TGTGCCAGTTCACAGGGGATGTCTGAAGCTTTCTTT. Its translation: CASSQGMSEAFF. The chain is built from TRBV11-3 and TRBJ1-1, with 7 nucleotides matching TRBD1. J gave up 6 bases and V 9 bases, and 7 bases lay outside the gene matches. Germline CDR1 is SGHNT and CDR2 is YENEEA. The CDR3 is 12 residues long.

This clone was recorded a few times. V usage is TRBV7-9 and J usage is TRBJ1-4; the D gene is possibly TRBD1 (6 bases). The V gene's germline CDR1 is SEHNR and CDR2 FQNEAQ (reference sequence). Trimming removed 3 bases at V and 6 bases at J, with 14 bases between. The CDR3 length is 15 residues. The CDR3 nucleotides read TGTGCCAGCAGCTTCTACGGGGGGCAGGATGAAAAACTGTTTTTT. Residues: CASSFYGGQDEKLFF.

CDR3 DNA sequence: TGTGCCAGCAGTCAACCCACAGGTTCCTATGGCTACACCTTC. It is translated as CASSQPTGSYGYTF. This chain uses TRBV6-6 with TRBJ1-2, with D tentatively TRBD1 (5 bases). Germline V gene sequence: CDR1 MNHNY, CDR2 SVGAGI (reference sequence). The CDR3 sequence is 14 residues long. V lost 5 bases to trimming and J lost 4 bases, with 14 bases between them.

This chain links TRBV5-1 with TRBJ1-2, with a possible D match to TRBD1 (6 bases). The length of the CDR3 is 13 residues. V lost 5 bases and J lost 3, with 11 bases in between. Germline lookup yields CDR1 SGHRS and CDR2 YFSETQ. The CDR3 DNA reads TGCGCCAGCAGAAGGGGGGGCTACTATGGCTACACCTTC. Translation: CASRRGGYYGYTF.

In its sample, this clone was seen once. The chain has TRBV23-1 and TRBJ1-6; D not certain. TRBV23-1 is noted as an ORF with a role that remains uncertain. The CDR3 has 16 amino acids. Trimming pared 10 bases from V and 3 bases from J, leaving 19 bases between. The CDR3 loop reads CATYLPGIYYNSPLHF. The CDR3 bases are TGCGCCACCTATTTACCCGGGATATACTATAATTCACCCCTCCACTTT.

This rearrangement joins TRBV25-1 to TRBJ1-3, with 8 bases identical to TRBD1. The CDR3 has 15 residues. Germline V gene sequence: CDR1 MGHDK, CDR2 SYGVNS. V dropped 6 bases and J dropped 5; count of bases not matched to a gene: 9. CDR3 sequence reads: CASSETGDSRNTIYF. Here the CDR3 DNA reads TGTGCCAGCAGCGAGACAGGGGATAGTAGAAACACCATATATTTT.

The chain recombines TRBV11-2 with TRBJ1-5, with TRBD1 identical over 8 bases. The CDR3 spans 19 residues. The germline CDR1 and CDR2 sequences are SGHAT and FQNNGV. V trimming: 5 bases; J trimming: 1 base; junction bases outside the gene matches: 16. Here the CDR3 DNA reads TGTGCCAGCAGCCCTTACACATCTGGGACAGGTTCCAGCAATCAGCCCCAGCATTTT. Residues: CASSPYTSGTGSSNQPQHF.

Here the CDR3 reads CASSWSQENSPLHF. CDR3 coding DNA: TGCGCCAGCAGCTGGTCCCAAGAGAATTCACCCCTCCACTTT. V and J are TRBV5-1 and TRBJ1-6; D ambiguous. Trimming took 3 bases from V and 7 from J, leaving 11 bases between them. Germline CDR1 is SGHRS and CDR2 is YFSETQ. The length of the CDR3 is 14 residues. The variable domain in full, completed from reference TRBV5-1 and TRBJ1-6, reads KAGVTQTPRYLIKTRGQQVTLSCSPISGHRSVSWYQQTPGQGLQFLFEYFSETQRNKGNFPGRFSGRQFSNSRSEMNVSTLELGDSALYLCASSWSQENSPLHFGNGTRLTVT.

The chain joins TRBV6-5 to TRBJ1-5; the match to TRBD1 covers 10 bases. The CDR3 length is 13 residues. CDR1 MNHEY and CDR2 SVGAGI come from the germline V gene. J gave up 6 bases and V 6 bases, and 2 bases lay outside the gene matches. The CDR3 sequence is CASRRDRGQPQHF. In nucleotides, the CDR3 is TGTGCCAGCAGGCGGGACAGGGGTCAGCCCCAGCATTTT.

Turning to this clone: Other DNA sequences within the sample encode an identical CDR3. The genes are TRBV7-3 and TRBJ1-1, with D possibly matching TRBD1 (6 bases). CDR3 length: 14 amino acids. Germline CDR1 and CDR2: SGHTA and FQGTGA. V lost 5 bases and J lost 0, with 10 bases in between. In DNA form, the CDR3 reads TGTGCCAGCAGCCCAGGACAGATGAACACTGAAGCTTTCTTT. This translates into CASSPGQMNTEAFF.

The rearrangement joins TRBV7-9 to TRBJ1-2; D is undetermined. This CDR3 is built from 12 residues. Germline assignment: CDR1 SEHNR and CDR2 FQNEAQ (reference sequence). V was shortened by 5 bases and J by 2 bases, with 6 bases between the two germline ends. CDR3 DNA: TGTGCCAGCAGCCCGACAAACTATGGCTACACCTTC. Translated: CASSPTNYGYTF.

The rearrangement joins TRBV6-5 to TRBJ1-4; D perhaps matches TRBD1 (5 bases). Germline CDR1 and CDR2: MNHEY and SVGAGI. V was trimmed by 5 bases and J by 5 bases, leaving 15 bases between them. The CDR3 totals 15 residues. The CDR3 DNA sequence: TGTGCCAGCAGTCTCCGACAGCCCCTGAATGAAAAACTGTTTTTT. Residues: CASSLRQPLNEKLFF.

This chain connects TRBV11-3 to TRBJ2-5, with 14 bases that match TRBD2. CDR1 is SGHNT and CDR2 is YENEEA in the germline V gene. The CDR3 has 16 amino acids. V lost 4 bases and J lost 4; bases outside the gene matches: 5. CDR3 sequence (DNA): TGTGCCAGCAGCTCCGGGACTAGCGGGGGTGTAGAGACCCAGTACTTC. This translates into CASSSGTSGGVETQYF.

V is TRBV10-3 and J is TRBJ2-3, with 8 bases matching TRBD2. Germline V gene lookup returns CDR1 ENHRY and CDR2 SYGVKD. J gave up 3 bases and V 6 bases, and 17 bases lay outside the gene matches. There are 18 residues in the CDR3. The CDR3 bases are TGTGCCATCAGAGCCATGGGGAGGTGGCGGGGGGAGACAGATACGCAGTATTTT. This sequence encodes CAIRAMGRWRGETDTQYF.

A few counts support this clone. The chain combines TRBV19 with TRBJ1-2; possibly TRBD1 for D (5 bases). In germline, CDR1 is LNHDA, CDR2 SQIVND (reference sequence). The CDR3 runs 13 residues. V was pared by 5 bases and J by 6 bases, with 13 bases between. The CDR3 reads CASSAKTADGYTF. The DNA of the CDR3 is TGTGCCAGTAGTGCTAAGACAGCCGATGGCTACACCTTC.

V usage is TRBV13 and J usage is TRBJ2-1, with TRBD1 matching 11 bases. Looked up from germline, CDR1 is PRHDT and CDR2 is FYEKMQ (reference sequence). The CDR3 has 16 residues. V lost 5 bases to trimming and J lost 6 bases; unmatched junction nucleotides: 9. CDR3 amino acids: CASSPIGQGAGNEQFF. The CDR3 nucleotides read TGTGCCAGCAGCCCAATCGGACAGGGGGCGGGCAATGAGCAGTTCTTC.

J is TRBJ1-1 and V is TRBV29-1; 7 nucleotides align to TRBD1. This CDR3 contains 12 residues. Per the germline V gene, CDR1 is SQVTM and CDR2 is ANQGSEA. V was pared by 7 bases and J by 5 bases, with 7 bases of the junction left unmatched. CDR3 residues: CSGYRGGTEAFF. In nucleotides, the CDR3 is TGCAGCGGCTACAGGGGTGGGACTGAAGCTTTCTTT.

The V call is TRBV6-5, the J call TRBJ1-4, with D possibly matching TRBD1 (5 bases). CDR1 and CDR2 from the germline V gene are MNHEY and SVGAGI. V dropped 0 bases and J dropped 8 bases, with 10 bases sitting between them. The CDR3 spans 14 residues. CDR3 bases: TGTGCCAGCAGTTACTCGCCCCACAGGGAAAAACTGTTTTTT. Residues: CASSYSPHREKLFF.

CDR3 amino acids: CASSLDPGQGSSEAFF. The CDR3 DNA reads TGTGCCAGCAGCTTGGATCCGGGACAGGGGAGTTCTGAAGCTTTCTTT. This chain links TRBV5-4 with TRBJ1-1; 10 positions agree with TRBD1. Germline CDR1 is SGHNT and CDR2 is YYREEE (reference sequence). J lost 6 bases, V lost 0 bases, and 8 bases had no gene match. The length of the CDR3 is 16 residues. Supplemented by reference TRBV5-4 and TRBJ1-1, the full variable domain reads ETGVTQSPTHLIKTRGQQVTLRCSSQSGHNTVSWYQQALGQGPQFIFQYYREEENGRGNFPPRFSGLQFPNYSSELNVNALELDDSALYLCASSLDPGQGSSEAFFGQGTRLTVV.

This chain links TRBV11-2 with TRBJ1-4; D gene uncertain. V was pared by 1 base and J by 10 bases, with 16 bases between. The CDR3 totals 15 residues. Germline CDR1 SGHAT, CDR2 FQNNGV. The CDR3 here is CASSLGEGPFGKLFF. The CDR3 region has the DNA TGTGCCAGCAGCTTAGGGGAGGGCCCCTTTGGAAAACTGTTTTTT.

The chain combines TRBV14 with TRBJ1-1; tentative D call: TRBD1 (6 bases). V gave up 0 bases and J gave up 4 bases, with 12 bases separating them. In germline, CDR1 is SGHDN, CDR2 FVKESK. CDR3 length equals 15 residues. CDR3 coding DNA: TGTGCCAGCAGCCAAGATCCGGGGGGCGGCACTGAAGCTTTCTTT. It specifies CASSQDPGGGTEAFF.

The chain couples TRBV7-6 to TRBJ1-2; 7 bases match TRBD1. Germline V gene data show CDR1 as SGHVS and CDR2 as FNYEAQ. The ends lost 2 bases at V and 7 bases at J; junction bases unmatched: 10. This CDR3 is 15 amino acids long. Here the CDR3 DNA reads TGTGCCAGCAGCTTAAGAGGGTCAGGGGGTGCTGGCTACACCTTC. Amino acid sequence: CASSLRGSGGAGYTF.

The rearrangement joins TRBV7-2 to TRBJ1-1, with 9 bases lining up with TRBD1. Germline CDR1 is SGHTA and CDR2 is FQGNSA. The CDR3 has 14 residues. V trimming: 3 bases; J trimming: 5 bases; junction bases outside the gene matches: 4. CDR3 protein: CASSFPTGGTEAFF. The CDR3 nucleotides are TGTGCCAGCAGCTTCCCGACAGGGGGGACTGAAGCTTTCTTT.